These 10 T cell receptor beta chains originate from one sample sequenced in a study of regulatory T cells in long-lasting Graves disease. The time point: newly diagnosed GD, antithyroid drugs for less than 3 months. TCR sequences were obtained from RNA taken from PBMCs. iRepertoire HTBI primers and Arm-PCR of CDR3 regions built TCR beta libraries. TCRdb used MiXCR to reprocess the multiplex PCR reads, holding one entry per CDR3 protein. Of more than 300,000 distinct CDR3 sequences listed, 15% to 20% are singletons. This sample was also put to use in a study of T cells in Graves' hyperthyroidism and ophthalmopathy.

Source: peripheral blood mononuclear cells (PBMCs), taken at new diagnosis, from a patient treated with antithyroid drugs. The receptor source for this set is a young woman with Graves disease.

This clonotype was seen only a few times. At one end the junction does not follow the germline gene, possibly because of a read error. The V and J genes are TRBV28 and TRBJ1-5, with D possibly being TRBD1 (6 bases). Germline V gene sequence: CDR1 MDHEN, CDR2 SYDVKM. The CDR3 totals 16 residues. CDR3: CASTLYRTATRQPQHF. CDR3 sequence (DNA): TGTGCCAGCACTTTATATCGGACAGCCACGCGACAGCCCCAGCATTTT.

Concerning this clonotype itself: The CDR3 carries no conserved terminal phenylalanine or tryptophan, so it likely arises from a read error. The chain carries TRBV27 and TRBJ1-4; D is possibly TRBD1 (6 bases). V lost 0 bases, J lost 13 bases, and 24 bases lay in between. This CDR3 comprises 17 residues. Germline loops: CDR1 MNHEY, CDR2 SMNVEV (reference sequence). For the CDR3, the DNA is TGTGCCAGCAGTTTATCCGCGGGGGCGGACGACCTCAGGGGACTGTTTCTT. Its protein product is CASSLSAGADDLRGLFL.

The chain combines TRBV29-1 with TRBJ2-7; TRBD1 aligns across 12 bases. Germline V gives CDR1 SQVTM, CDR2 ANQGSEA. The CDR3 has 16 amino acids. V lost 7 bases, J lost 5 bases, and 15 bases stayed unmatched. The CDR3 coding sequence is TGCAGCGGTGCCGGGACAGGGGGCTCCCAGGGGAACGAGCAGTACTTC. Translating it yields CSGAGTGGSQGNEQYF.

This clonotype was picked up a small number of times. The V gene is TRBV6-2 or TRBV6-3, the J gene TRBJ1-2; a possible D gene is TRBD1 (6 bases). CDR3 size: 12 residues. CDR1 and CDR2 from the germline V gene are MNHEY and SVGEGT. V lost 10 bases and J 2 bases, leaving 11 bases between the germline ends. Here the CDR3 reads CATTTGNYGYTF. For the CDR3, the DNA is TGTGCCACCACCACAGGGAACTATGGCTACACCTTC.

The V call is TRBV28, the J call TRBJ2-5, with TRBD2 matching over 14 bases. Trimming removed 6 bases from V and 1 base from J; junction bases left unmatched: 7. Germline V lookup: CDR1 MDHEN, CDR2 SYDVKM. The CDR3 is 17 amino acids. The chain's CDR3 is CASSPGTSGRIQETQYF. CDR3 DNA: TGTGCCAGCAGCCCCGGGACTAGCGGGAGAATCCAAGAGACCCAGTACTTC.

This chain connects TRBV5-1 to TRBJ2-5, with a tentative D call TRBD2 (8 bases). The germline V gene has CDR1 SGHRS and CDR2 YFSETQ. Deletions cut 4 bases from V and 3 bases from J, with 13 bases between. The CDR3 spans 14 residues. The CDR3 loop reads CASSAGGQKETQYF. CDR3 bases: TGCGCCAGCAGCGCGGGGGGACAGAAAGAGACCCAGTACTTC.

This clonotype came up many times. The CDR3 spells CASSQDRSSREQYF. In DNA form, the CDR3 reads TGTGCCAGCAGCCAAGATCGGAGCAGTAGAGAGCAGTACTTC. J is TRBJ2-7 and V is TRBV3-1; the D is unclear. This CDR3 is 14 amino acids long. V was trimmed by 0 bases and J by 7 bases, leaving 13 bases between them. Per the germline V gene, CDR1 is LGHDT and CDR2 is YNNKEL (reference sequence).

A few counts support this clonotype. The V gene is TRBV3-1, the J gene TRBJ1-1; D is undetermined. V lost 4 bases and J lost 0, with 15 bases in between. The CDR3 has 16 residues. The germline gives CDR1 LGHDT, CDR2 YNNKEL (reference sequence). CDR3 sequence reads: CASSRLGHPMNTEAFF. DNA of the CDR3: TGTGCCAGCAGCCGGCTCGGGCACCCAATGAACACTGAAGCTTTCTTT. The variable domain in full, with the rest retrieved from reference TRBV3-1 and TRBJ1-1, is DTAVSQTPKYLVTQMGNDKSIKCEQNLGHDTMYWYKQDSKKFLKIMFSYNNKELIINETVPNRFSPKSPDKAHLNLHINSLELGDSAVYFCASSRLGHPMNTEAFFGQGTRLTVV.

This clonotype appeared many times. CDR3 in amino acids: CSARAPGYNEQFF. The DNA of the CDR3 is TGCAGTGCTAGAGCCCCAGGCTACAATGAGCAGTTCTTC. V gene TRBV20-1 combines with J gene TRBJ2-1; D remains unclear. V was cut by 1 base and J by 3 bases, with 7 bases left in between. CDR1 is DFQATT and CDR2 is SNEGSKA in the germline V gene (reference sequence). CDR3 length equals 13 residues.

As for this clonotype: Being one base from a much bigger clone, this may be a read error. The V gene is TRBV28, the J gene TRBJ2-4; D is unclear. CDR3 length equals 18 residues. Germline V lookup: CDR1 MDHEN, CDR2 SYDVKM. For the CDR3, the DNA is TGTGCCAGCAGTTTTTTGGACGCAAGAACTCAAGCCAAAAACATTCCGTACTTC. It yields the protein CASSFLDARTQAKNIPYF.